This is a list of T cell receptor beta chains from one sample in a study of beta chain features in type 1 diabetes. The data were produced by immunoSEQ multiplex PCR, yet TCRdb's version contains in-frame clones alone and is incomplete. This sample carries about 360,000 clones, about 12% of them seen once, and the ten largest clones take 0.0095% to 0.011%. The specimen was naive CD4+ T cells from blood. The receptors were sampled from a woman aged 18 to 35 with type 1 diabetes. The CDR3 runs from the conserved cysteine through the conserved F or W. Fields, in order: D gene, J gene, clone size, V gene, CDR3 protein, CDR3 DNA. D genes are given only for firm matches. Where a row states a size, it is once, few, many or the class of an expanded clone; other rows omit it.

TRBD1	TRBJ1-2	-	TRBV10-3	CAIMTGASHNYGYTF	TGTGCCATAATGACAGGGGCCTCCCATAACTATGGCTACACCTTC
TRBD1	TRBJ1-2	-	TRBV5-1	CASSGQEYYGYTF	TGCGCCAGCAGCGGACAGGAATACTATGGCTACACCTTC
TRBD2	TRBJ2-1	-	TRBV7-2	CASSDRPGTTNEQFF	TGTGCCAGCAGCGACCGACCCGGGACTACCAATGAGCAGTTCTTC
-	TRBJ2-7	few	TRBV28	CASGLANEQYF	TGTGCCAGCGGTCTAGCAAACGAGCAGTACTTC
TRBD1	TRBJ1-4	few	TRBV29-1	CSVGQGSTNEKLFF	TGCAGCGTTGGACAGGGATCAACTAATGAAAAACTGTTTTTT
-	TRBJ2-1	-	TRBV5-1	CASSLTGGPYNEQFF	TGCGCCAGCAGCTTGACGGGGGGCCCCTACAATGAGCAGTTCTTC
TRBD2	TRBJ2-7	-	TRBV6-5	CASSYGTSGTYEQYF	TGTGCCAGCAGTTACGGGACTAGCGGAACCTACGAGCAGTACTTC
-	TRBJ2-4	few	TRBV4-1	CASSGGTPLAKNIQYF	TGCGCCAGCAGCGGCGGGACTCCACTGGCCAAAAACATTCAGTACTTC
-	TRBJ1-4	-	TRBV7-8	CASSLRRTTNEKLFF	TGTGCCAGCAGCTTACGGCGGACAACTAATGAAAAACTGTTTTTT
-	TRBJ1-2	-	TRBV30	CAWSPKTGKFGYGYTF	TGTGCCTGGAGTCCCAAAACAGGGAAATTCGGCTATGGCTACACCTTC
TRBD1	TRBJ2-1	few	TRBV6-6	CAGSSQGWEQFF	TGTGCCGGATCGTCACAGGGGTGGGAGCAGTTCTTC
-	TRBJ1-5	-	TRBV2	CASSEITGNQPQHF	TGTGCCAGCAGTGAAATAACAGGGAATCAGCCCCAGCATTTT
-	TRBJ1-2	-	TRBV19	CASSTPHNDGYTF	TGTGCCAGTAGTACTCCACATAACGATGGCTACACCTTC
-	TRBJ1-4	few	TRBV16	CASSGAREKLFF	TGTGCCAGCAGCGGTGCCAGAGAAAAACTGTTTTTT
TRBD1	TRBJ1-1	-	TRBV5-1	CASYSTGKTEAFF	TGCGCCAGCTATTCGACAGGGAAGACTGAAGCTTTCTTT
-	TRBJ2-2	-	TRBV7-2	CASTRQTGELFF	TGTGCCAGCACCCGCCAGACCGGGGAGCTGTTTTTT
-	TRBJ1-5	few	TRBV13	CASSTRPGQPQHF	TGTGCCAGCAGCACCAGACCGGGGCAGCCCCAGCATTTT
-	TRBJ2-7	-	TRBV5-1	CASSLERGEQYF	TGCGCCAGCAGCTTGGAAAGGGGCGAGCAGTACTTC
-	TRBJ2-1	few	TRBV10-3	CAITQDSSYNEQFF	TGTGCCATCACCCAAGACAGCTCCTACAATGAGCAGTTCTTC
TRBD2	TRBJ2-3	-	TRBV28	CASSPGGRADTQYF	TGTGCCAGCAGTCCTGGCGGGAGGGCCGATACGCAGTATTTT
-	TRBJ2-1	-	TRBV5-4	CASSLDSTPHNEQFF	TGTGCCAGCAGCTTAGACTCCACCCCCCACAATGAGCAGTTCTTC
TRBD2	TRBJ2-1	few	TRBV30	CAWSLTPAGGLLFF	TGTGCCTGGAGTCTAACCCCAGCGGGAGGGCTGTTGTTCTTC
-	TRBJ2-7	-	TRBV5-1	CASSLGGTYEQYF	TGCGCCAGCAGCTTAGGCGGAACCTACGAGCAGTACTTC